This is a list of T cell receptor beta chains from one sample in a study of blood T cell repertoires in COVID-19. The assay was immunoSEQ multiplex PCR, and TCRdb's table has in-frame clones only and misses some. The sample contains more than 200,000 clones, under 90% of which appear only once. The sample taken for sequencing was PBMCs or T cells enriched from blood (not recorded which). These receptors were obtained from a woman in her 30s with acute COVID-19. CDR3s include the opening cysteine and the closing phenylalanine or tryptophan. A D gene is named only where the DNA matches it firmly. The size field is filled for only some rows; it gives once, few, many or a size class.

J gene,clone size,D gene,V gene,CDR3 DNA,CDR3 protein
TRBJ1-6,-,-,TRBV5-1,TGCGCCAGCAGCTTGGGGCAGGGTGATTCACCCCTCCACTTT,CASSLGQGDSPLHF
TRBJ1-1,-,TRBD1,TRBV5-1,TGCGCCAGCAGCGGGGGGACAGGACTGAACACTGAAGCTTTCTTT,CASSGGTGLNTEAFF
TRBJ2-7,few,-,TRBV5-6,TGTGCCAGCAGCCCGTATCGCGCCGGGATAGGACGTGGGCAGTACTTC,CASSPYRAGIGRGQYF
TRBJ2-3,-,-,TRBV7-2,TGTGCCAGCAGCTTCGAGGGGGGGTGGACAGATACGCAGTATTTT,CASSFEGGWTDTQYF
TRBJ2-7,-,TRBD2,TRBV2,TGTGCCAGCAGTGCTACTCGGCGGGGGACCGACTACGAGCAGTACTTC,CASSATRRGTDYEQYF
TRBJ1-2,-,-,TRBV6-2/TRBV6-3,TGTGCCAGCAGTTACCCCCCACAGTGGGTTGGCTACACCTTC,CASSYPPQWVGYTF
TRBJ2-5,once,TRBD2,TRBV27,TGTGCCAGCAGTTCCGTTTCTAGCGGGTGGGAGACCCAGTACTTC,CASSSVSSGWETQYF
TRBJ1-2,-,-,TRBV4-3,TGCGCCAGCAGCCAGGGCTCGTTGATAACAGGGTACTATGGCTACACCTTC,CASSQGSLITGYYGYTF
TRBJ2-7,once,-,TRBV14,TGTGCCAGCAGCCAAGTGCCCTTGAGCTCCTACGAGCAGTACTTC,CASSQVPLSSYEQYF
TRBJ2-5,-,-,TRBV25-1,TGTGCCAGCAGTGGCGGAGGGGCAGGGCAAGAGACCCAGTACTTC,CASSGGGAGQETQYF
TRBJ2-5,-,-,TRBV4-2,TGTGCCAGCAGCCAGTTGGGACAACAAGAGACCCAGTACTTC,CASSQLGQQETQYF
TRBJ1-6,-,-,TRBV5-1,TGCGCCAGCAGCCCCCGGGAGGGGAACAATTCACCCCTCCACTTT,CASSPREGNNSPLHF
TRBJ2-3,-,TRBD2,TRBV4-1,TGCGCCAGCAGCCGGATACTAGCGGGGGTAACAGATACGCAGTATTTT,CASSRILAGVTDTQYF
TRBJ1-1,-,-,TRBV20-1,TGCAGTGCTAGAGAGGGGGGAGAAGCTTTCTTT,CSAREGGEAFF
TRBJ1-1,-,-,TRBV30,TGTGCCTGGAGTGTACAATGGAACACTGAAGCTTTCTTT,CAWSVQWNTEAFF
TRBJ2-5,once,TRBD2,TRBV24-1,TGTGCCACCAGTGATTCAGGACGGGGGGGGAAACAAGAGACCCAGTACTTC,CATSDSGRGGKQETQYF
TRBJ2-2,few,-,TRBV15,TGTGCCACCAGCACGGCGGGGTCGAACACCGGGGAGCTGTTTTTT,CATSTAGSNTGELFF
TRBJ2-3,once,TRBD1,TRBV5-1,TGCGCCAGCAGCCAGGGACAGGGACCAGATACGCAGTATTTT,CASSQGQGPDTQYF
TRBJ1-1,-,TRBD1,TRBV19,TGTGCCAGTAGTTCCGACAGGGACACTGAAGCTTTCTTT,CASSSDRDTEAFF
TRBJ2-5,-,-,TRBV4-1,TGCGCCAGCAGCCAAGTTGGAGGCGGGGAGGTGGGAGAGACCCAGTACTTC,CASSQVGGGEVGETQYF
TRBJ1-4,-,-,TRBV18,TGTGCCAGCTCACCACCCTTTGGGGAGGAAAAACTGTTTTTT,CASSPPFGEEKLFF
TRBJ1-5,-,-,TRBV7-8,TGTGCCAGCAGCTTAGCGAAGGGGAGGAGCAATCAGCCCCAGCATTTT,CASSLAKGRSNQPQHF
TRBJ1-4,once,-,TRBV21-1,TGTGCCAGCAGTTCAGGGGAAAAACTGTTTTTT,CASSSGEKLFF
TRBJ2-1,-,TRBD2,TRBV4-3,TGCGCCAGCAGCCAAGGTCCTAGCGGGGGCTACAATGAGCAGTTCTTC,CASSQGPSGGYNEQFF
TRBJ1-2,-,-,TRBV12-3/TRBV12-4,TGTGCCAGCAGCCTAGGACTACCCCGCGGCTACACCTTC,CASSLGLPRGYTF
TRBJ1-4,-,-,TRBV7-8,TGTGCCAGCAGCTTAGGGCGAGGGTTCACAACTAATGAAAAACTGTTTTTT,CASSLGRGFTTNEKLFF
TRBJ2-3,-,-,TRBV6-4,TGTGCCAGCAGTGTGGATAGCGCCTCCGATACGCAGTATTTT,CASSVDSASDTQYF
TRBJ2-1,once,TRBD2,TRBV18,TGTGCCAGCTCACCTGAAGGACTAGCGTATGAGCAGTTCTTC,CASSPEGLAYEQFF
TRBJ2-7,-,-,TRBV29-1,TGCAGCGTGGAGACGTCGCCCTACGAGCAGTACTTC,CSVETSPYEQYF
TRBJ2-5,-,-,TRBV24-1,TGTGCCACCAGTGATCCTACAGGCGGGGACCAGACCCAGTACTTC,CATSDPTGGDQTQYF
TRBJ1-2,-,-,TRBV11-2,TGTGCCAGCAGCTTACGATGGGCGGGCACTAGGGGCTACACCTTC,CASSLRWAGTRGYTF
TRBJ2-7,-,-,TRBV21-1,TGTGCCAGCAGCAGAACACCTTCCTCCTACGAGCAGTACTTC,CASSRTPSSYEQYF
TRBJ1-2,-,-,TRBV7-2,TGTGCCAGCAGCCTAAGGTCGGGGGATCACAATGGCTACACCTTC,CASSLRSGDHNGYTF
TRBJ2-7,-,TRBD1,TRBV7-2,TGTGCCAACATGATCCAGACAGGGACCAGGGCTTACGAGCAGTACTTC,CANMIQTGTRAYEQYF
TRBJ1-1,-,TRBD1,TRBV7-9,TGTGCCAGCAGTCACCGGACAGGGGATGAAGCTTTCTTT,CASSHRTGDEAFF
TRBJ2-7,-,TRBD1,TRBV9,TGTGCCAGCAGCGTAGCCTCCGGGACAGGGGCCTACGAGCAGTACTTC,CASSVASGTGAYEQYF
TRBJ2-5,-,TRBD2,TRBV5-1,TGCGCCAGCAGCTCCGGGGGGGCTCGAGGAGAGACCCAGTACTTC,CASSSGGARGETQYF
TRBJ1-4,-,-,TRBV10-3,TGTGCCATCAGTGGAGGGTTGGGTGAAAAACTGTTTTTT,CAISGGLGEKLFF
TRBJ1-1,-,-,TRBV6-5,TGTGCCAGCAGTTGGACATCTGTCGCTGAAGCTTTCTTT,CASSWTSVAEAFF
TRBJ1-4,once,-,TRBV9,TGTGCCAGCAGCCCCAGTGGTGAAAAACTGTTTTTT,CASSPSGEKLFF
TRBJ1-3,few,-,TRBV7-2,TGTGCCAGCAGCCAAAACCCGGGACACAGTGGAAACACCATATATTTT,CASSQNPGHSGNTIYF
TRBJ1-5,-,TRBD1,TRBV7-9,TGTGCCAGCAGTTCCGGGACAGGGCACGGTCAGCCCCAGCATTTT,CASSSGTGHGQPQHF
TRBJ2-5,-,TRBD1,TRBV19,TGTGCCAGTAGTATTCAGGGACAGCAAGAGACCCAGTACTTC,CASSIQGQQETQYF
TRBJ2-2,-,TRBD2,TRBV29-1,TGCAGCGCCTCGACTAGCGGGGTCACCGGGGAGCTGTTTTTT,CSASTSGVTGELFF
TRBJ1-5,once,-,TRBV5-8,TGTGCCAGCATCAGAGGAAGGGGTGCGGGGTCTAGCAATCAGCCCCAGCATTTT,CASIRGRGAGSSNQPQHF
TRBJ1-1,-,-,TRBV7-9,TGTGCCAGCAGCCCAGAGGTGGGGGGTGATGCTTTCTTT,CASSPEVGGDAFF
TRBJ1-4,-,TRBD1,TRBV5-6,TGTGCCAGCGGATTCGGGACAGGGGGTGAAAAACTGTTTTTT,CASGFGTGGEKLFF
TRBJ1-2,-,-,TRBV30,TGTGCCTGGAGTGTGGAATCCGGGACAAAGGGCTATGGCTACACCTTC,CAWSVESGTKGYGYTF